What follows are 30 T cell receptor beta chains derived from one specimen sequenced in a study of early T cells in non-severe SARS-CoV-2 infection (dated by TCRdb to about 2021). Library generation was performed with 5' RACE. Sequencing was performed on a NextSeq 500. In TCRdb, the public reads were trimmed at Q25 with fastp and aligned with MiXCR, with productive beta chains retained. Every distinct CDR3 protein forms one entry, paired with its most common genes and DNA. The sample profile shows approximately 70,000 distinct CDR3 sequences; more than 10% of them were found once. The ten most abundant clones make up about a sixth of the sample. Sequenced here: whole blood, sampled at baseline. The source of these receptors is an adult who was a healthcare worker with PCR-confirmed SARS-CoV-2 infection or an uninfected control (not recorded which). The donor label of this sample is uncertain.

This clonotype has a handful of counts. The chain has TRBV4-1 and TRBJ1-1; TRBD1 might be the D (6 bases). CDR1 is MGHRA, CDR2 YSYEKL, per germline. V was shortened by 0 bases and J by 8 bases, with 13 bases between the two germline ends. The CDR3 has 14 residues. The CDR3 coding sequence is TGCGCCAGCAGCCAAGATTGGGACACGACCGAAGCTTTCTTT. Translating gives CASSQDWDTTEAFF.

The CDR3 DNA reads TGTGCCAGCAGCTTGTTAGACAGGCAAACTTTCTTT. Residues: CASSLLDRQTFF. The chain joins TRBV5-6 to TRBJ1-1; perhaps TRBD1 as D (6 bases). CDR1 and CDR2 (germline): SGHDT, YYEEEE. With 1 base removed from V and 12 bases from J, the gap between germline ends came to 13 bases. CDR3 length: 12 residues.

This clonotype was seen at least ten times. This sequence joins TRBV5-8 and TRBJ1-1; the D gene is possibly TRBD1 (6 bases). V shed 5 bases and J shed 1 base, with 12 bases lying between them. Germline-derived CDR1 and CDR2 are SGHTS and YDEGEE. There are 14 residues in the CDR3. The CDR3 loop is CASSLRDTNTEAFF. The CDR3 region has the DNA TGTGCCAGCAGTCTCCGGGACACGAACACTGAAGCTTTCTTT.

This clonotype was picked up a small number of times. The rearrangement joins TRBV7-2 to TRBJ2-7; maybe TRBD1 (5 bases). The ends were cut back, 1 base at V and 2 bases at J, with 12 bases in the middle. This CDR3 region has 15 residues. Germline V gives CDR1 SGHTA, CDR2 FQGNSA. CDR3 sequence reads: CASSLGGSKTYEQYF. The CDR3 region has the DNA TGTGCCAGCAGCTTAGGGGGCAGCAAAACCTACGAGCAGTACTTC.

This clonotype came up many times. The chain is built from TRBV9 and TRBJ2-2; D remains unclear. Germline assignment: CDR1 SGDLS and CDR2 YYNGEE. The CDR3 length is 14 residues. V was cut by 1 base and J by 6 bases, with 10 bases left in between. The CDR3 DNA sequence: TGTGCCAGCAGCGTACGTACAAGCCCCGGGGAGCTGTTTTTT. Translated: CASSVRTSPGELFF.

The rearrangement uses TRBV7-9 and TRBJ2-3, with D possibly matching TRBD1 (6 bases). CDR1 is SEHNR and CDR2 is FQNEAQ in the germline V gene (reference sequence). The CDR3 loop spans 16 amino acids. Trimming removed 4 bases from V and 0 bases from J, with 14 bases in between. CDR3 amino acids: CASSSGDISSTDTQYF. As DNA, the CDR3 is TGTGCCAGCAGCTCTGGGGACATTTCTAGCACAGATACGCAGTATTTT.

The chain employs TRBV7-8 and TRBJ2-1; no firm D call. From germline, CDR1 is SGHVS and CDR2 FQNEAQ. The V gene lost 5 bases and the J gene lost 7 bases, with 15 bases spanning the gap. There are 14 residues in the CDR3. The CDR3: CASSTTTPINEQFF. CDR3 coding DNA: TGTGCCAGCAGCACAACGACCCCCATTAATGAGCAGTTCTTC. Together with reference TRBV7-8 and TRBJ2-1, the CDR3 gives the full variable domain: GAGVSQSPRYKVAKRGQDVALRCDPISGHVSLFWYQQALGQGPEFLTYFQNEAQLDKSGLPSDRFFAERPEGSVSTLKIQRTQQEDSAVYLCASSTTTPINEQFFGPGTRLTVL.

This clonotype was counted many times. This chain links TRBV12-3 or TRBV12-4 with TRBJ1-2; D uncertain. There are 16 residues in the CDR3. V was trimmed by 3 bases and J by 0 bases, leaving 14 bases between them. CDR3 amino acids: CASSFSEASTNYGYTF. DNA of the CDR3: TGTGCCAGCAGTTTCAGCGAGGCGAGTACTAACTATGGCTACACCTTC.

V is TRBV10-3 and J is TRBJ2-2, with D possibly called TRBD1 or TRBD2 (5 bases each). Germline V gene data show CDR1 as ENHRY and CDR2 as SYGVKD. Trimming took 0 bases from V and 5 from J, leaving 16 bases between them. This CDR3 region has 17 residues. The CDR3 region has the DNA TGTGCCATCAGTGAGTCGACCCCGGGGACGGGGACCGGGGAGCTGTTTTTT. Amino acid sequence: CAISESTPGTGTGELFF.

This clonotype was observed a few times. The V and J genes are TRBV29-1 and TRBJ2-3; 8 bases fit TRBD2. J lost 1 base, V lost 7 bases, and 1 base had no gene match. The germline V gene encodes CDR1 SQVTM and CDR2 ANQGSEA. The CDR3 loop spans 12 amino acids. This CDR3 reads CSAGGGTDTQYF. In DNA, the CDR3 is TGCAGCGCGGGAGGGGGCACAGATACGCAGTATTTT.

Many counts were recorded for this clonotype. This chain connects TRBV7-3 to TRBJ2-2; D is unclear. CDR1 SGHTA and CDR2 FQGTGA come from the germline V gene. Trimming pared 4 bases from V and 7 bases from J, leaving 4 bases between. The CDR3 is 11 amino acids. DNA for the CDR3: TGTGCCAGCAGCTCAGGCGGGGAGCTGTTTTTT. Its protein product is CASSSGGELFF.

The chain joins TRBV18 to TRBJ1-2, with 7 bases fitting TRBD1. CDR3 size: 16 residues. J gave up 4 bases and V 3 bases, and 11 bases lay outside the gene matches. Germline V gene sequence: CDR1 KGHSH, CDR2 LQKENI. The chain's CDR3 is CASSPGQEFIGYGYTF. For the CDR3, the DNA is TGTGCCAGCTCACCCGGACAGGAGTTCATCGGCTATGGCTACACCTTC.

The V gene is TRBV20-1, the J gene TRBJ2-5; D unresolved. The germline V gene encodes CDR1 DFQATT and CDR2 SNEGSKA (reference sequence). This CDR3 is 11 amino acids long. The V and J ends lost 0 bases and 5 bases respectively, with 4 bases between them. CDR3 protein: CSARDSETQYF. The CDR3 nucleotides are TGCAGTGCTAGAGATTCGGAGACCCAGTACTTC.

The sample holds a few counts of this clonotype. The chain employs TRBV20-1 and TRBJ2-7; 8 bases align to TRBD2. The germline V gene encodes CDR1 DFQATT and CDR2 SNEGSKA (reference sequence). The CDR3 covers 14 residues. Trimming removed 6 bases from V and 4 bases from J; junction bases left unmatched: 11. CDR3 DNA sequence: TGCAGTGCCCAGATGGCGGGGGGAAATTACGAGCAGTACTTC. This translates into CSAQMAGGNYEQYF.

The chain recombines TRBV20-1 with TRBJ1-6; the D gene is possibly TRBD1 (6 bases). V lost 2 bases and J lost 7, with 18 bases in between. CDR1 is DFQATT, CDR2 SNEGSKA, per germline (reference sequence). The CDR3 sequence is 16 residues long. CDR3 region: CSARHTLQGGNSPLHF. The CDR3 nucleotides read TGCAGTGCTAGACACACCCTACAGGGAGGGAATTCACCCCTCCACTTT.

This clonotype has only a few counts. The chain joins TRBV19 to TRBJ2-7; 8 nucleotides line up with TRBD1. The germline V gene has CDR1 LNHDA and CDR2 SQIVND (reference sequence). This CDR3 region has 14 residues. Germline trimming cut 4 bases from V and 7 bases from J; bases unmatched to any gene: 9. CDR3 nucleotide sequence: TGTGCCAGTAGTAACCGACAGGGGTCAAGGGAGCAGTACTTC. As protein: CASSNRQGSREQYF.

The V gene is TRBV9, the J gene TRBJ2-6; tentative D call: TRBD1 (5 bases). This CDR3 comprises 19 residues. Trimming took 0 bases from V and 0 from J, leaving 16 bases between them. Per germline, CDR1 SGDLS and CDR2 YYNGEE. The CDR3 here is CASSVGRRGRSSGANVLTF. CDR3 DNA: TGTGCCAGCAGCGTAGGGCGTAGGGGCCGAAGCTCTGGGGCCAACGTCCTGACTTTC.

There are a few counts of this clonotype. This chain joins TRBV19 and TRBJ2-7; TRBD1 is a possible D gene (6 bases). Trimming took 2 bases from V and 2 from J, leaving 13 bases between them. CDR1 is LNHDA and CDR2 is SQIVND in the germline V gene (reference sequence). The CDR3 covers 15 residues. CDR3 sequence (DNA): TGTGCCAGTAGTATAACTCAGGGGTCGACCTACGAGCAGTACTTC. Translated, it gives CASSITQGSTYEQYF.

This clonotype was counted many times. This chain joins TRBV2 and TRBJ1-1; 7 positions match TRBD1. Germline trimming cut 8 bases from V and 6 bases from J; bases unmatched to any gene: 6. The CDR3 totals 12 residues. The germline gives CDR1 SNHLY, CDR2 FYNNEI. The CDR3 coding sequence is TGTGCCAGCGCCTCCGGGACAGCTGAAGCTTTCTTT. Translation: CASASGTAEAFF.

This clonotype was seen many times. The chain employs TRBV7-8 and TRBJ1-2, with D possibly being TRBD1 (6 bases). This CDR3 spans 16 amino acids. The V end lost 5 bases, the J end lost 2 bases, and 18 bases lay between the germline ends. The germline V gene encodes CDR1 SGHVS and CDR2 FQNEAQ. The CDR3 spells CASSPVGQGRNYGYTF. CDR3 coding DNA: TGTGCCAGCAGCCCCGTCGGCCAGGGGAGGAACTATGGCTACACCTTC.

In its sample, this clonotype was seen many times. The chain joins TRBV20-1 to TRBJ1-2; TRBD1 might be the D (6 bases). Germline V gene sequence: CDR1 DFQATT, CDR2 SNEGSKA (reference sequence). The V end was cut by 3 bases, the J end by 5 bases, with 13 bases between. The CDR3 totals 13 residues. The CDR3 sequence: CSASEGTLYGYTF. Written as DNA, the CDR3 is TGCAGTGCTAGCGAAGGGACACTGTATGGCTACACCTTC.

The rearrangement uses TRBV7-8 and TRBJ2-3, with D possibly matching TRBD2 (6 bases). Germline CDR1 SGHVS, CDR2 FQNEAQ. This CDR3 has 14 amino acids. The V and J ends lost 5 bases and 8 bases respectively, with 17 bases between them. CDR3 sequence (DNA): TGTGCCAGCAGCGGAGGCGGAAGGCGGGGTACGCAGTATTTT. It specifies CASSGGGRRGTQYF.

This clonotype was seen more than once but under ten times. The chain combines TRBV7-2 with TRBJ1-3; possibly TRBD1 for D (6 bases). The V gene lost 6 bases and the J gene lost 4 bases, with 10 bases spanning the gap. The CDR3 extends over 13 amino acids. Germline-derived CDR1 and CDR2 are SGHTA and FQGNSA. CDR3 in amino acids: CASSQGSGNTIYF. The DNA for the CDR3 is TGTGCCAGCAGTCAGGGGTCCGGAAACACCATATATTTT.

The rearrangement links TRBV7-6 to TRBJ2-1, with a weak D call TRBD2 (5 bases). The ends were cut back, 8 bases at V and 0 bases at J, with 17 bases in the middle. CDR1 and CDR2 from the germline V gene are SGHVS and FNYEAQ. The CDR3 consists of 16 residues. CDR3 in amino acids: CASSLGVLRSYNEQFF. CDR3 in DNA: TGTGCCAGCTCCCTCGGGGTACTCCGCTCCTACAATGAGCAGTTCTTC.

This clonotype came up a few times. The chain couples TRBV20-1 to TRBJ2-1; possibly TRBD2 for D (6 bases). CDR1 DFQATT and CDR2 SNEGSKA come from the germline V gene (reference sequence). The germline V and J ends were trimmed by 0 bases and 7 bases, with 13 bases remaining between them. The CDR3 covers 14 residues. The CDR3: CSARDGLASNEQFF. CDR3 DNA: TGCAGTGCTAGAGATGGGCTAGCGTCGAATGAGCAGTTCTTC.

In its sample, this clonotype was seen many times. The chain recombines TRBV7-2 with TRBJ2-7; no clear D. The CDR3 runs 13 residues. From germline, CDR1 is SGHTA and CDR2 FQGNSA. V was trimmed by 3 bases and J by 5 bases, leaving 11 bases between them. In nucleotides, the CDR3 is TGTGCCAGCAGCTTCGGGCCGACGGACGAGCAGTACTTC. It specifies CASSFGPTDEQYF.

The chain couples TRBV4-3 to TRBJ2-7, with a tentative D call TRBD1 (5 bases). The V end was cut by 0 bases, the J end by 9 bases, with 18 bases between. This CDR3 has 15 amino acids. The germline V gene encodes CDR1 LGHNA and CDR2 YSLEER. The CDR3 spells CASSQDRQGWNGQYF. The DNA for the CDR3 is TGCGCCAGCAGCCAAGATCGGCAGGGATGGAATGGGCAGTACTTC.

This clonotype was seen a handful of times. As DNA, the CDR3 is TGCGCCAGCAGCCTGGCGGGGGGCGACCCTGAAGCTTTCTTT. This sequence encodes CASSLAGGDPEAFF. The chain combines TRBV4-1 with TRBJ1-1; maybe TRBD1 (6 bases). The V gene's germline CDR1 is MGHRA and CDR2 YSYEKL. V was shortened by 4 bases and J by 6 bases, with 15 bases between the two germline ends. The CDR3 is 14 residues long.

The chain employs TRBV11-2 and TRBJ2-7, with TRBD1 matching over 7 bases. V trimming: 2 bases; J trimming: 5 bases; junction bases outside the gene matches: 6. The germline CDR1 and CDR2 sequences are SGHAT and FQNNGV. The CDR3 spans 14 residues. This CDR3 is CASSLNRGGDEQYF. DNA for the CDR3: TGTGCCAGCAGCTTAAACAGGGGTGGCGACGAGCAGTACTTC.

V gene TRBV7-2 combines with J gene TRBJ2-3; D not resolved. The CDR3 extends over 15 amino acids. CDR1 SGHTA and CDR2 FQGNSA come from the germline V gene. V dropped 0 bases and J dropped 0 bases, with 7 bases sitting between them. The CDR3 DNA reads TGTGCCAGCAGCTTAGCGGTAGGAAGCACAGATACGCAGTATTTT. Translation: CASSLAVGSTDTQYF.